This T cell receptor beta chain was documented in a study of blood T cell repertoires in COVID-19. Overall study context: Acute and convalescent COVID-19 samples came from the United States, Italy and Spain. PBMCs, B-cell-depleted T cells, or T cells provided the cDNA or gDNA that made up the material.

Generated by immunoSEQ multiplex PCR, the TCRdb table keeps only in-frame clones and is missing some. This sample has 180,000 or so clones, with about 80% found just once. Trimming took off 8 bases at V and 5 bases at J, with 12 bases between the two ends. Germline V CDR1 and CDR2: SEHNR, FQNEAQ (reference sequence). The CDR3 spans 13 residues. Sequencing used peripheral blood. J is TRBJ2-2 and V is TRBV7-9, with D hard to call. This sequence originates from a human donor with acute or convalescent COVID-19. The donor label of this sample is uncertain. The CDR3 DNA sequence: TGTGCCAGCCGGAGACGAAATACCGGGGAGCTGTTTTTT. Protein: CASRRRNTGELFF.